This is a list of T cell receptor beta chains from one sample in a study of blood T cell repertoires in COVID-19. TCRdb keeps only in-frame clones here, not all; method: immunoSEQ multiplex PCR. The sample yields 100,000 or so clones, about 86% seen once. The sample taken for sequencing was peripheral blood. The receptors were sampled from a man aged 55 to 70 with acute or convalescent COVID-19. CDR3s include the opening cysteine and the closing phenylalanine or tryptophan.

cdr3_aa	v_call
CSAHLTDTQYF	TRBV20-1
CASSPPQGTNEKLFF	TRBV18
CASSERTGGITEAFF	TRBV9
CASSPPDRASIQETQYF	TRBV27
CASSLHKNTEAFF	TRBV18
CASSLIQGPSPLHF	TRBV7-2
CASRQAGGSLGTQYF	TRBV13
CASSPPISRTGRAGDEQFF	TRBV5-1
CAWVRDSLYNSPLHF	TRBV30
CASSPASGGYNEQFF	TRBV9
CASSGGRTGLNYGYTF	TRBV6-1
CASSLGLAGTYNEQFF	TRBV7-6
CASSRDRTNYGYTF	TRBV7-2
CASSSVGGLSEAFF	TRBV9
CAWNRNYGYTF	TRBV30
CASSLGPYGYTF	TRBV7-9
CASSAPRAASTGELFF	TRBV19
CASTVGGGEQFF	TRBV10-2
CAWRIRTSGKVSYEQYF	TRBV30
CASSRTGTGGIDEQFF	TRBV18
CSVGGEETQYF	TRBV29-1
CASRGPGLANTDTQYF	TRBV2
CASSVSGKLDEQFF	TRBV9
CASSLSGNSNQPQHF	TRBV5-1
CASSSSPQGYQPQHF	TRBV7-2
CASSLGQNYEQYF	TRBV7-9
CASILQGNYGYTF	TRBV5-6
CASSFQGFKGTEAFF	TRBV27
CASKETGAMNTEAFF	TRBV19
CASSYGTGVQETQYF	TRBV5-6
CASSLVQVGYTF	TRBV7-2
CASSLGRGTGDTEAFF	TRBV7-8
CASSYRWTGLQPQHF	TRBV6-2/TRBV6-3
CASSPRTGGVSTPLHF	TRBV5-1
CASSLGGGSGNEKLFF	TRBV13
CASSQKTEGTRNTEAFF	TRBV3-1/TRBV3-2
CASRRLAGGADTQYF	TRBV6-5
CASSLKGADTQYF	TRBV3-1/TRBV3-2
CASSETTIAGATGAFF	TRBV25-1
CASSDWFRVGDTEAFF	TRBV19
CASSFAFDTYNEQFF	TRBV7-9
CASSLEGREVDTQYF	TRBV7-8